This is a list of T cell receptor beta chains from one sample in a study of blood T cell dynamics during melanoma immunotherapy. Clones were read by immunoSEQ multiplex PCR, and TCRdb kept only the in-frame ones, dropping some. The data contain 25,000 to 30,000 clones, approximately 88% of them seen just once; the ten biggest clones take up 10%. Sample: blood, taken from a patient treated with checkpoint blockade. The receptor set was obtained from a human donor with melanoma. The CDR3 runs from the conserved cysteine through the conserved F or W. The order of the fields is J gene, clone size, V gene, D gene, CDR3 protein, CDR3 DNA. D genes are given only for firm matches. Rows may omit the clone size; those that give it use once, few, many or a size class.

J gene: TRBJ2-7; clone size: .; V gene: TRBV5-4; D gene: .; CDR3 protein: CASSFGPAYEQYF; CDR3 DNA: TGTGCCAGCAGCTTCGGCCCGGCCTACGAGCAGTACTTC
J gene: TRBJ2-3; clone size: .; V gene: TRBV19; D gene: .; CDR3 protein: CASRSTRGPVDTQYF; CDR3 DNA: TGTGCCAGTAGGTCCACGAGAGGTCCAGTGGATACGCAGTATTTT
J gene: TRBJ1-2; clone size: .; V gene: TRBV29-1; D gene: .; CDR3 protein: CSTRREGENYGYTF; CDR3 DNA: TGCAGCACCCGGAGGGAGGGGGAAAACTATGGCTACACCTTC
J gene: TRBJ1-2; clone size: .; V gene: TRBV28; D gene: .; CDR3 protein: CASSLVGAGDYGYTF; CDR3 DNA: TGTGCCAGCAGTTTAGTCGGGGCCGGGGACTATGGCTACACCTTC
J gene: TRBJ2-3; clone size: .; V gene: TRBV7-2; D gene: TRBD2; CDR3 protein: CASSLSGRIVDTQYF; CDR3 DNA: TGTGCCAGCAGCTTAAGCGGGAGGATTGTAGATACGCAGTATTTT
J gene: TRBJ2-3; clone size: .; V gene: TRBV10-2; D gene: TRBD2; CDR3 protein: CASSGRPRKPVTDTQYF; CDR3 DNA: TGCGCCAGTAGCGGGAGGCCCCGTAAGCCCGTCACAGATACGCAGTATTTT
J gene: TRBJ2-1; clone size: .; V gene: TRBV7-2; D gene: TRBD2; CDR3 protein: CASSLVGLAGGNNEQFF; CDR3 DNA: TGTGCCAGCAGCTTAGTAGGACTAGCGGGAGGTAACAATGAGCAGTTCTTC
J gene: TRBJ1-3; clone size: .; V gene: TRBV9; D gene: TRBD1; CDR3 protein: CASSASKGDRAFTSGNTIYF; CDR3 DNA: TGTGCCAGCAGCGCCTCGAAGGGGGACAGGGCATTCACCTCTGGAAACACCATATATTTT
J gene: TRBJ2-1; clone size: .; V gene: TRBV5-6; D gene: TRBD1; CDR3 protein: CASSEPGQGFHNEQFF; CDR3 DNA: TGTGCCAGCAGCGAGCCGGGACAGGGGTTCCACAATGAGCAGTTCTTC
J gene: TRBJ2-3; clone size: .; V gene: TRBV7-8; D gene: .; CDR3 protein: CASSLARVTDTQYF; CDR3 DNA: TGTGCCAGCAGCTTAGCCAGGGTTACAGATACGCAGTATTTT
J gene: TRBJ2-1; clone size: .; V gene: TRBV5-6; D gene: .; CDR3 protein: CASSLGTGRLFF; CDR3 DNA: TGTGCCAGCAGCTTGGGGACCGGCCGCCTGTTCTTC
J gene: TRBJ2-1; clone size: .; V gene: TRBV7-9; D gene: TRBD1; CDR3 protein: CASRGRDRGLDEQFF; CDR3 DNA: TGTGCCAGCAGAGGGCGGGACAGGGGTTTGGATGAGCAGTTCTTC
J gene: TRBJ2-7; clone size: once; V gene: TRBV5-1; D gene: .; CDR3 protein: CASSSRRDGTYEQYF; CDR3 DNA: TGCGCCAGCAGCTCAAGAAGGGACGGCACCTACGAGCAGTACTTC
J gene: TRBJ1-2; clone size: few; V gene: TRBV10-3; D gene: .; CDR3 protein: CAISDSAAYGYTF; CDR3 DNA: TGTGCCATCAGTGATTCGGCGGCGTATGGCTACACCTTC
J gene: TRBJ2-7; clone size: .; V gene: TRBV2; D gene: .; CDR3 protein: CASIQDWGEQYF; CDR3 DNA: TGTGCCAGCATACAGGACTGGGGCGAGCAGTACTTC
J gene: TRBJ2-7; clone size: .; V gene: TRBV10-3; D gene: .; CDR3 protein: CAISGSSYEQYF; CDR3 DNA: TGTGCCATCAGTGGGAGCTCCTACGAGCAGTACTTC
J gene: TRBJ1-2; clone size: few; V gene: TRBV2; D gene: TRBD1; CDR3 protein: CASFRGRGSEGYTF; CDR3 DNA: TGTGCCAGCTTCCGCGGCAGGGGGAGCGAGGGCTACACCTTC
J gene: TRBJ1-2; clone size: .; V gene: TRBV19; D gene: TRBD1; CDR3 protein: CASRRQGANYGYTF; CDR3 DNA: TGTGCCAGTAGACGACAGGGGGCTAACTATGGCTACACCTTC
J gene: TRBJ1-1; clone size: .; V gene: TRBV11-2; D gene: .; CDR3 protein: CASKNLEGEFPRNTEAFF; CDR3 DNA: TGTGCCAGCAAAAACCTGGAGGGGGAGTTCCCGAGGAACACTGAAGCTTTCTTT
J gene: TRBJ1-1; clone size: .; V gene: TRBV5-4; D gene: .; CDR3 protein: CASSLATGNTEAFF; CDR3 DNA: TGTGCCAGCAGCTTGGCCACAGGGAACACTGAAGCTTTCTTT
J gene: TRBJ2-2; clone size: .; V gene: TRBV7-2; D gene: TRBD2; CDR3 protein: CASSLMGGGIAGELFF; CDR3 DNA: TGTGCCAGCAGCTTAATGGGGGGAGGGATCGCCGGGGAGCTGTTTTTT
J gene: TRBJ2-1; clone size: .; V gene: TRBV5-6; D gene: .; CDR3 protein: CASSTDHNEQFF; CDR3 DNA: TGTGCCAGCAGCACGGACCACAATGAGCAGTTCTTC
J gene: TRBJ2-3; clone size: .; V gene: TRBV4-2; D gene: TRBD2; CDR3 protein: CASSLSGGAGRTDTQYF; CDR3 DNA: TGTGCCAGCAGCCTTAGCGGGGGGGCGGGAAGAACAGATACGCAGTATTTT
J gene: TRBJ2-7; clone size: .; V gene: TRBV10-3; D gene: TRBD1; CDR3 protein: CAISERPRGTGNNEQYF; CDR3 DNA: TGTGCCATCAGTGAGCGCCCCCGGGGGACAGGGAATAACGAGCAGTACTTC
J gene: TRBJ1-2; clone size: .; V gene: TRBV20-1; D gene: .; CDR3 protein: CSARDTSGYTF; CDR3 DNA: TGCAGTGCTAGAGATACTTCTGGCTACACCTTC
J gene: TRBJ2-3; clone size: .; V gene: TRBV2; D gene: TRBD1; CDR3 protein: CASNRQGFTDTQYF; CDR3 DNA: TGTGCCAGCAATAGACAGGGATTCACAGATACGCAGTATTTT
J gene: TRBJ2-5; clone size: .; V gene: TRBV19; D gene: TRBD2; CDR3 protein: CASSTPSGSFETQYF; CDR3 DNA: TGTGCCAGTAGTACACCTAGCGGGAGTTTCGAGACCCAGTACTTC
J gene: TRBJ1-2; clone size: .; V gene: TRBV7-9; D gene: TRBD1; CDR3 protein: CASSTGQHGYTF; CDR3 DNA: TGTGCCAGCAGCACGGGACAGCATGGCTACACCTTC
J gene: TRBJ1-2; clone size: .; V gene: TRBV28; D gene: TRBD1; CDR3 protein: CASSSEWGQGETF; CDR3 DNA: TGTGCCAGCAGTTCAGAGTGGGGGCAGGGGGAGACCTTC
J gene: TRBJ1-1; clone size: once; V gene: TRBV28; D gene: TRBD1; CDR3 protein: CASSLQGGSSEAFF; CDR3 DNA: TGTGCCAGCAGTCTCCAGGGGGGCTCGTCTGAAGCTTTCTTT
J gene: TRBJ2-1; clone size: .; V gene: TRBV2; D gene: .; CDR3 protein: CASSLALNNEQFF; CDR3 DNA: TGTGCCAGCAGTCTAGCTTTAAACAATGAGCAGTTCTTC
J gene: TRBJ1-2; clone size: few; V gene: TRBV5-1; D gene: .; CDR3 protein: CASSLEPEDGYTF; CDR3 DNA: TGCGCCAGCAGCTTGGAGCCGGAGGATGGCTACACCTTC
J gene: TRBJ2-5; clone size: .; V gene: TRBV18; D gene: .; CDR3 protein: CASSNEEYQETQYF; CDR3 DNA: TGTGCCAGCTCGAATGAGGAGTACCAAGAGACCCAGTACTTC
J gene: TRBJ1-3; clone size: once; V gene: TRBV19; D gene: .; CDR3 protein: CASSYKASGNTIYF; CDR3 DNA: TGTGCCAGCTCTTACAAGGCGTCTGGAAACACCATATATTTT
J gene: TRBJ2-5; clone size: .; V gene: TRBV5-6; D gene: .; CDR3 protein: CASSFLLWETQYF; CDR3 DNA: TGTGCCAGCAGCTTTCTCCTATGGGAGACCCAGTACTTC
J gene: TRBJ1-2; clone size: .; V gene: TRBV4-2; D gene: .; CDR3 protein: CASSPGAEGAHGYTF; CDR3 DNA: TGTGCCAGCAGCCCCGGGGCCGAAGGAGCCCATGGCTACACCTTC
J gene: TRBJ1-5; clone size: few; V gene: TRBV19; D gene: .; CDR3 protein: CASSSVPGPQHF; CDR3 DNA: TGTGCCAGTAGTTCGGTTCCGGGGCCCCAGCATTTT
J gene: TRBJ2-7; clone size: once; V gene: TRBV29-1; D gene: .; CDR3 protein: CSVSRGYEQYF; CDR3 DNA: TGCAGCGTTTCCCGCGGCTACGAGCAGTACTTC
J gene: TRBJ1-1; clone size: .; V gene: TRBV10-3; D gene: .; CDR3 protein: CAVSDPGLRNTEAFF; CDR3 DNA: TGTGCCGTCTCCGACCCGGGGCTGCGGAACACTGAAGCTTTCTTT
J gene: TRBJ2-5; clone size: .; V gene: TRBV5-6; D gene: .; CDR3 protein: CASSQDTPETQYF; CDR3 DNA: TGTGCCAGCAGCCAGGACACCCCGGAGACCCAGTACTTC
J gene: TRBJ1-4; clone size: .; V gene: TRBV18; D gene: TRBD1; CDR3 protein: CASSTDRGGPNEKLFF; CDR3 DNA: TGTGCCAGCTCGACCGACAGGGGAGGACCTAATGAAAAACTGTTTTTT
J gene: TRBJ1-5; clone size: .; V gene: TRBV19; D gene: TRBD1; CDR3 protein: CASSGTGGNQPQHF; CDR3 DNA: TGTGCCAGTAGTGGGACAGGGGGTAATCAGCCCCAGCATTTT
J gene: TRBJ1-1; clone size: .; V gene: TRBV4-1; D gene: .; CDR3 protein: CASSPLGGSTEAFF; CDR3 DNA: TGCGCCAGCAGCCCCCTTGGAGGGAGCACTGAAGCTTTCTTT
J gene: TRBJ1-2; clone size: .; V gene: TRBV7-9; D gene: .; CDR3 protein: CASSSWGDYGYTF; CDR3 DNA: TGTGCCAGCAGCTCCTGGGGGGACTATGGCTACACCTTC
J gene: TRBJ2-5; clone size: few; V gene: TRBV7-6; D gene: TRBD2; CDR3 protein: CASSLGAGGGETQYF; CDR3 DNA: TGTGCCAGCAGCTTAGGAGCGGGAGGGGGAGAGACCCAGTACTTC
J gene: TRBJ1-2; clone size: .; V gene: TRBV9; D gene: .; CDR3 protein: CASSVGGDGYTF; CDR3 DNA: TGTGCCAGCAGCGTAGGAGGAGATGGCTACACCTTC
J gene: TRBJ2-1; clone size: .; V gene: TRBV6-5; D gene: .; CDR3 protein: CASRHQGAEQFF; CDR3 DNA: TGTGCCAGCAGACACCAGGGTGCTGAGCAGTTCTTC
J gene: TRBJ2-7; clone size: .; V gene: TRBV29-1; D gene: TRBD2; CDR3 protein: CSVGGGTSGSYEQYF; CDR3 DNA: TGCAGCGTTGGAGGGGGGACTAGCGGTTCCTACGAGCAGTACTTC
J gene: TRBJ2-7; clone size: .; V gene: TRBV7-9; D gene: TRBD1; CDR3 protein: CASSLAAGQGGEQYF; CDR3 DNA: TGTGCCAGCAGCTTAGCCGCCGGACAGGGGGGGGAGCAGTACTTC
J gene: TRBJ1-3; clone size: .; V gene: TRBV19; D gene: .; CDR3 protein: CASNPRAVGNTIYF; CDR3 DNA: TGTGCCAGTAACCCGCGGGCAGTAGGAAACACCATATATTTT